Listed here are 19 T cell receptor beta chains from one sample, sequenced in a study of technical replicates of blood from a few donors. Repertoires were generated with immunoSEQ multiplex PCR, while TCRdb's copy carries only in-frame clones and drops some. In the table there are 60,000 to 90,000 clones, roughly 97% of which are singletons. The specimen sequenced was T cells isolated from PBMCs. These receptors originate from a human donor in good health.

This sequence joins TRBV29-1 and TRBJ2-1; a possible D gene is TRBD2 (6 bases). The CDR3 is 16 amino acids. V lost 0 bases and J 12 bases, leaving 24 bases between the germline ends. Germline loops: CDR1 SQVTM, CDR2 ANQGSEA. The CDR3 DNA reads as TGCAGCGTTGAAGACCGACTGGGACTCCGAGGGGTCGGGCAGTTCTTC. Translated: CSVEDRLGLRGVGQFF.

This rearrangement joins TRBV6-1 to TRBJ2-7; possible D gene TRBD1, 6 bases. V was trimmed by 0 bases and J by 5 bases, leaving 11 bases between them. Germline lookup yields CDR1 MNHNS and CDR2 SASEGT. The CDR3 has 14 amino acids. Written as DNA, the CDR3 is TGTGCCAGCAGTGAAGCGGGGCAGGGGCACGAGCAGTACTTC. It codes for CASSEAGQGHEQYF.

The sample holds one count of this clone. The J gene is TRBJ1-4, the V gene TRBV11-2, with TRBD1 matching over 9 bases. This CDR3 is 17 amino acids long. The V and J ends lost 5 bases and 7 bases, in that order; junction bases with no gene match: 14. Germline CDR1 and CDR2: SGHAT and FQNNGV. CDR3 sequence reads: CASSPGQGRGLGEKLFF. CDR3 sequence (DNA): TGTGCCAGCAGCCCTGGACAGGGGCGCGGGTTGGGTGAAAAACTGTTTTTT. The full variable domain, rest sourced from reference TRBV11-2 and TRBJ1-4, is EAGVAQSPRYKIIEKRQSVAFWCNPISGHATLYWYQQILGQGPKLLIQFQNNGVVDDSQLPKDRFSAERLKGVDSTLKIQPAKLEDSAVYLCASSPGQGRGLGEKLFFGSGTQLSVL.

This chain's CDR3 is CASSLSVLDIYEQYF. The DNA of the CDR3 is TGTGCCAGCAGTTTATCGGTCCTGGACATCTACGAGCAGTACTTC. The chain uses TRBV28 and TRBJ2-7; the D gene is possibly TRBD1 (5 bases). Between the trimmed V and J ends, which lost 1 base and 3 bases, there was a span of 13 bases. This CDR3 has 15 amino acids. Germline V gives CDR1 MDHEN, CDR2 SYDVKM.

The genes are TRBV28 and TRBJ1-1; possibly TRBD1 for D (6 bases). The CDR3 is 18 amino acids. V gave up 7 bases and J gave up 5 bases, with 29 bases separating them. Germline V gene lookup returns CDR1 MDHEN and CDR2 SYDVKM. The CDR3 loop is CASNIGRGPPPKGTEAFF. The CDR3, as DNA: TGTGCCAGCAATATTGGGCGGGGGCCGCCGCCAAAGGGAACTGAAGCTTTCTTT.

The chain is built from TRBV4-2 and TRBJ2-7; D unclear. The CDR3 contains 11 residues. The germline CDR1 and CDR2 sequences are LGHNA and YNFKEQ. Trimming shortened V by 5 bases and J by 6 bases, and 8 bases separated the two germline ends. The CDR3 protein is CASSAGSEQYF. The CDR3 DNA is TGTGCCAGCAGCGCAGGAAGCGAGCAGTACTTC.

The CDR3 sequence: CAATPAGSYEQYF. The CDR3 region has the DNA TGTGCCGCAACTCCCGCGGGGTCCTACGAGCAGTACTTC. V gene TRBV10-3 combines with J gene TRBJ2-7; D might be TRBD2 (6 bases). The CDR3 spans 13 residues. The germline gives CDR1 ENHRY, CDR2 SYGVKD. V lost 11 bases and J lost 1, with 15 bases in between.

V is TRBV4-1 and J is TRBJ2-2; TRBD1 matches at 7 bases. Trimming at V came to 0 bases and at J to 6 bases, leaving 19 bases not matched to a gene. Germline CDR1 reads MGHRA; CDR2 reads YSYEKL. The CDR3 covers 20 residues. CDR3 residues: CASSQEDQDRLLRHPGELFF. The DNA of the CDR3 is TGCGCCAGCAGCCAAGAGGACCAGGACAGGCTTCTTCGGCACCCCGGGGAGCTGTTTTTT.

V usage is TRBV6-4 and J usage is TRBJ2-2; D might be TRBD2 (6 bases). This CDR3 comprises 14 residues. V lost 2 bases to trimming and J lost 6 bases, with 10 bases between them. Germline V gene lookup returns CDR1 MRHNA and CDR2 SNTAGT. The CDR3 DNA sequence: TGTGCCAGCAGTGACATCCGGGGGTCCGGGGAGCTGTTTTTT. It yields the protein CASSDIRGSGELFF.

The V and J genes are TRBV5-4 and TRBJ1-2, with D possibly TRBD1 on 6 matching bases. The CDR3 runs 14 residues. The V end lost 4 bases, the J end lost 7 bases, and 17 bases lay between the germline ends. Germline V lookup: CDR1 SGHNT, CDR2 YYREEE (reference sequence). In DNA form, the CDR3 reads TGTGCCAGCAGCCGTGTAACAGGGATCGGTGGCTACACCTTC. Translation: CASSRVTGIGGYTF.

The rearrangement links TRBV2 to TRBJ1-2; D is ambiguous. CDR1 and CDR2 from the germline V gene are SNHLY and FYNNEI. The CDR3 length is 12 residues. Trimming stripped 11 bases from V and 5 bases from J, with 15 bases between. This CDR3 reads CAGSTATYGYTF. CDR3 in DNA: TGTGCCGGCTCAACAGCTACTTATGGCTACACCTTC.

The chain employs TRBV19 and TRBJ2-7; 9 bases line up with TRBD2. The length of the CDR3 is 15 residues. V trimming: 4 bases; J trimming: 6 bases; junction bases outside the gene matches: 10. CDR1 is LNHDA, CDR2 SQIVND, per germline (reference sequence). The CDR3 nucleotides are TGTGCCAGTAGTACCCCACGGCGGGAGGGCGGCGAGCAGTACTTC. As protein: CASSTPRREGGEQYF.

The chain employs TRBV28 and TRBJ2-7, with 7 bases matching TRBD1. The CDR3 covers 12 residues. Germline CDR1 and CDR2: MDHEN and SYDVKM. J was trimmed by 3 bases and V by 9 bases; bases with no gene match: 5. The CDR3 sequence: CASSYRGYEQYF. The CDR3 nucleotides are TGTGCCAGTTCCTACAGGGGCTACGAGCAGTACTTC.

Here the CDR3 DNA reads TGTGCCAGCAGCTTAAACAGGGATCACCAAGAGACCCAGTACTTC. Its protein is CASSLNRDHQETQYF. The rearrangement links TRBV5-6 to TRBJ2-5, with D possibly TRBD1 on 6 matching bases. CDR3 length equals 15 residues. CDR1 and CDR2 from the germline V gene are SGHDT and YYEEEE. V was trimmed by 2 bases and J by 0 bases, leaving 11 bases between them. Full variable domain (missing parts from reference TRBV5-6 and TRBJ2-5): DAGVTQSPTHLIKTRGQQVTLRCSPKSGHDTVSWYQQALGQGPQFIFQYYEEEERQRGNFPDRFSGHQFPNYSSELNVNALLLGDSALYLCASSLNRDHQETQYFGPGTRLLVL.

V gene TRBV4-1 combines with J gene TRBJ1-1; 8 bases fit TRBD1. The CDR3 has 14 amino acids. Germline assignment: CDR1 MGHRA and CDR2 YSYEKL. V shed 7 bases, J shed 5 bases, and the junction held 9 bases outside the gene matches. The chain's CDR3 is CASMSGQGETEAFF. The CDR3 coding sequence is TGCGCCAGCATGAGTGGACAGGGCGAGACTGAAGCTTTCTTT.

The chain carries TRBV7-2 and TRBJ2-1, with a tentative D call TRBD2 (5 bases). CDR1 and CDR2 (germline): SGHTA, FQGNSA. The V and J ends lost 5 bases and 4 bases respectively, with 9 bases between them. The CDR3 runs to 13 residues. The CDR3 DNA is TGTGCCAGCAGCCCCCGGGGATACAATGAGCAGTTCTTC. Translation gives CASSPRGYNEQFF.

The J gene is TRBJ2-2, the V gene TRBV5-4; possibly TRBD2 for D (5 bases). With 3 bases removed from V and 4 bases from J, the gap between germline ends came to 19 bases. The CDR3 has 17 amino acids. CDR1 is SGHNT, CDR2 YYREEE, per germline (reference sequence). CDR3 bases: TGTGCCAGCAGCTCCTCCGGGATTGACACCCTCACCGGGGAGCTGTTTTTT. Amino acids: CASSSSGIDTLTGELFF. Variable domain in full (rest from reference TRBV5-4 and TRBJ2-2): ETGVTQSPTHLIKTRGQQVTLRCSSQSGHNTVSWYQQALGQGPQFIFQYYREEENGRGNFPPRFSGLQFPNYSSELNVNALELDDSALYLCASSSSGIDTLTGELFFGEGSRLTVL.

The V call is TRBV5-1, the J call TRBJ1-6; 9 bases line up with TRBD1. CDR1 SGHRS and CDR2 YFSETQ come from the germline V gene. This CDR3 has 15 residues. V shed 6 bases and J 7 bases; nucleotides not matched to a gene: 8. The CDR3 sequence: CASTEGTGLNSPLHF. The CDR3, as DNA: TGCGCCAGCACCGAAGGGACAGGGTTGAATTCACCCCTCCACTTT.

V and J are TRBV27 and TRBJ1-5, with D uncertain. Germline V lookup: CDR1 MNHEY, CDR2 SMNVEV (reference sequence). This CDR3 has 14 residues. The ends were cut back, 6 bases at V and 2 bases at J, with 11 bases in the middle. CDR3 region: CASSVQGGNQPQHF. CDR3 coding DNA: TGTGCCAGCAGCGTCCAAGGAGGCAATCAGCCCCAGCATTTT.